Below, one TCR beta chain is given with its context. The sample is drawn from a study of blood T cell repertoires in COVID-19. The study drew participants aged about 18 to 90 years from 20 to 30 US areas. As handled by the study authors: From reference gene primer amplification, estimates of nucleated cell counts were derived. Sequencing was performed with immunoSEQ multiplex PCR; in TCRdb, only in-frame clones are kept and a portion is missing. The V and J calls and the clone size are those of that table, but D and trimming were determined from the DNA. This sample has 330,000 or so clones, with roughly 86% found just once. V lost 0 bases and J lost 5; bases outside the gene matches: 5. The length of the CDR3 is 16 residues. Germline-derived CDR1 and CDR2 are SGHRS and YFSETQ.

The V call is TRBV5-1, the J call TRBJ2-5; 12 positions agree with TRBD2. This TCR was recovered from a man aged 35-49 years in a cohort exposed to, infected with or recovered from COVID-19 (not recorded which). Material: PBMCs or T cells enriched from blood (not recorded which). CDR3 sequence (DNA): TGCGCCAGCAGCTTGGGACTAGCGGGAGTTTGGGAGACCCAGTACTTC. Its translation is CASSLGLAGVWETQYF. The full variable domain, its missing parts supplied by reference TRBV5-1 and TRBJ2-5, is KAGVTQTPRYLIKTRGQQVTLSCSPISGHRSVSWYQQTPGQGLQFLFEYFSETQRNKGNFPGRFSGRQFSNSRSEMNVSTLELGDSALYLCASSLGLAGVWETQYFGPGTRLLVL.